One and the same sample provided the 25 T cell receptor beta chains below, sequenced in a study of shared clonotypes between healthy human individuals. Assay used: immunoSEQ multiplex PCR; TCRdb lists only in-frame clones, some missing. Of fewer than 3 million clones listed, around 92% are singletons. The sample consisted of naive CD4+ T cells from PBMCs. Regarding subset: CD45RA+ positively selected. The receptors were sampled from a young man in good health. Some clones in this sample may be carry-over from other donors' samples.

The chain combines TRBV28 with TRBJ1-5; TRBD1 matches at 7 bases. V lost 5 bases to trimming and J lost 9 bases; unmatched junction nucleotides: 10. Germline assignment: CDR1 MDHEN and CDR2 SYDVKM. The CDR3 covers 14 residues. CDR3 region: CASSPGTEFLPQHF. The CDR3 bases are TGTGCCAGCAGTCCCGGGACAGAGTTTTTGCCCCAGCATTTT. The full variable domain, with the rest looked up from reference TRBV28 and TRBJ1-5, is DVKVTQSSRYLVKRTGEKVFLECVQDMDHENMFWYRQDPGLGLRLIYFSYDVKMKEKGDIPEGYSVSREKKERFSLILESASTNQTSMYLCASSPGTEFLPQHFGDGTRLSIL.

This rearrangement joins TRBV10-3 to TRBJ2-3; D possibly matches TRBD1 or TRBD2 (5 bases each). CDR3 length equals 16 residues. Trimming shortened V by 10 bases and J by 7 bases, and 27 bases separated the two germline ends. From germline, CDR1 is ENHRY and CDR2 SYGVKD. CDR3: CASLPSTGPGGYTQYF. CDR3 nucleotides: TGTGCCAGCCTCCCCTCCACAGGTCCAGGAGGATATACGCAGTATTTT.

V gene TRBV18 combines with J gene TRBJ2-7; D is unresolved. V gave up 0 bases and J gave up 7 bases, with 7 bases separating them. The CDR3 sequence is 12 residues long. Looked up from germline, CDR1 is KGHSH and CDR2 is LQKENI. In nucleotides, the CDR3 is TGTGCCAGCTCACCACCCCGTGGTGAGCAGTACTTC. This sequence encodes CASSPPRGEQYF.

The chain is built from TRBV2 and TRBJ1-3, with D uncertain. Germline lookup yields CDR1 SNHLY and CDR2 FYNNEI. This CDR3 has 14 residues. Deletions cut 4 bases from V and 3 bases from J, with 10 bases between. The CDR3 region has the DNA TGTGCCAGCAGTGCCGACGGTATTGGAAACACCATATATTTT. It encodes CASSADGIGNTIYF.

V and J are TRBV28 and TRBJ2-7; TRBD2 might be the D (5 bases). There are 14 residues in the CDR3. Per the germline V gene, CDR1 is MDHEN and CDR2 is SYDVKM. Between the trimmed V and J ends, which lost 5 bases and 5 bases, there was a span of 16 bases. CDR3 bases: TGTGCCAGCAGTCCCCGGACTCCGGCTGACGAGCAGTACTTC. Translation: CASSPRTPADEQYF. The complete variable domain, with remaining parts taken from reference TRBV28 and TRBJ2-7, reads DVKVTQSSRYLVKRTGEKVFLECVQDMDHENMFWYRQDPGLGLRLIYFSYDVKMKEKGDIPEGYSVSREKKERFSLILESASTNQTSMYLCASSPRTPADEQYFGPGTRLTVT.

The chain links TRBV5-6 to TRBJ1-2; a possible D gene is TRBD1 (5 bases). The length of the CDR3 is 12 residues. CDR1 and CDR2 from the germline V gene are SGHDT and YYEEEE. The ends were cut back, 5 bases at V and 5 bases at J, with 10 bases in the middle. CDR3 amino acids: CASSLGGYGYTF. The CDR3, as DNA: TGTGCCAGCAGTCTTGGGGGGTATGGCTACACCTTC.

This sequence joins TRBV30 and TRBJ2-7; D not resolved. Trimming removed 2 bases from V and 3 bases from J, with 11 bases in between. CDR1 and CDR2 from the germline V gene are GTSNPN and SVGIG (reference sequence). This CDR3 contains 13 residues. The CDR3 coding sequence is TGTGCCTGGAGTAGTAGTCTCCTCTACGAGCAGTACTTC. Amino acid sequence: CAWSSSLLYEQYF. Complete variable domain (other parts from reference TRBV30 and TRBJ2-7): SQTIHQWPATLVQPVGSPLSLECTVEGTSNPNLYWYRQAAGRGLQLLFYSVGIGQISSEVPQNLSASRPQDRQFILSSKKLLLSDSGFYLCAWSSSLLYEQYFGPGTRLTVT.

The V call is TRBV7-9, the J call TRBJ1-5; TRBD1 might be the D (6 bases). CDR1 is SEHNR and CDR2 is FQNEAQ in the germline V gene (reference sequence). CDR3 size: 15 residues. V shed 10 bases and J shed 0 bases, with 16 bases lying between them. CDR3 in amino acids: CAIPDTGYSNQPQHF. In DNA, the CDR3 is TGTGCCATTCCCGATACAGGGTATAGCAATCAGCCCCAGCATTTT. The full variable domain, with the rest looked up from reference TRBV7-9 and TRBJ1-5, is DTGVSQNPRHKITKRGQNVTFRCDPISEHNRLYWYRQTLGQGPEFLTYFQNEAQLEKSRLLSDRFSAERPKGSFSTLEIQRTEQGDSAMYLCAIPDTGYSNQPQHFGDGTRLSIL.

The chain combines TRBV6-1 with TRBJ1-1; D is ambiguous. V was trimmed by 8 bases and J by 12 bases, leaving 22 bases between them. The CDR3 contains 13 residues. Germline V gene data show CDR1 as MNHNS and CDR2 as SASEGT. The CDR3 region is CASLVSPGVESFF. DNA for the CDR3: TGTGCCAGCCTCGTATCGCCGGGTGTCGAGTCTTTCTTT.

CDR3 in DNA: TGTGCCAGCAGTAACCTCCCCGGGGAGCTGTTTTTT. It translates to CASSNLPGELFF. The chain joins TRBV2 to TRBJ2-2; D ambiguous. The CDR3 spans 12 residues. Looked up from germline, CDR1 is SNHLY and CDR2 is FYNNEI. V was shortened by 5 bases and J by 6 bases, with 7 bases between the two germline ends.

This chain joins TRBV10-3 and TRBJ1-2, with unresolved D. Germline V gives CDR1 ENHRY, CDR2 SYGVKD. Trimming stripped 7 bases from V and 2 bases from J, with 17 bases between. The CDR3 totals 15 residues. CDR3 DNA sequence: TGTGCCATCAATGCTGATCGGGAAGTCAACTATGGCTACACCTTC. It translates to CAINADREVNYGYTF.

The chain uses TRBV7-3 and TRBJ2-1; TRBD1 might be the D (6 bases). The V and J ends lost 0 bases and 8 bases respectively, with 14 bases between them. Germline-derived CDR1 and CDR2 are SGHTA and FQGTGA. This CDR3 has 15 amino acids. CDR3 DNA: TGTGCCAGCAGCTTAACTGGGGGCGGACGGCATGAGCAGTTCTTC. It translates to CASSLTGGGRHEQFF.

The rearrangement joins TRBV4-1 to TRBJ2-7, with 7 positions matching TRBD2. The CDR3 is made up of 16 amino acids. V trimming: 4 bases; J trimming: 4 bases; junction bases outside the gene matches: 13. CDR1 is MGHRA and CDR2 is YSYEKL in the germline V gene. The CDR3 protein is CASSRELASVPYEQYF. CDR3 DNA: TGCGCCAGCAGCCGGGAACTAGCGTCAGTGCCGTACGAGCAGTACTTC.

DNA of the CDR3: TGTGCCAGCAGCCCAGGGGCTAGCGGAAAAGAGACCCAGTACTTC. Encoded protein: CASSPGASGKETQYF. The V call is TRBV7-9, the J call TRBJ2-5; the D gene is possibly TRBD2 (7 bases). V was cut by 5 bases and J by 3 bases, with 16 bases left in between. The CDR3 extends over 15 amino acids. Germline V gene lookup returns CDR1 SEHNR and CDR2 FQNEAQ (reference sequence). The complete variable domain, with remaining parts taken from reference TRBV7-9 and TRBJ2-5, reads DTGVSQNPRHKITKRGQNVTFRCDPISEHNRLYWYRQTLGQGPEFLTYFQNEAQLEKSRLLSDRFSAERPKGSFSTLEIQRTEQGDSAMYLCASSPGASGKETQYFGPGTRLLVL.

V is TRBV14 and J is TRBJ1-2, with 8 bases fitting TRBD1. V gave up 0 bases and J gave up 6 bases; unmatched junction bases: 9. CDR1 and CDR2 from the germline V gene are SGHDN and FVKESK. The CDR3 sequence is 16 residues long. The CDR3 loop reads CASSQDSRGRLNGYTF. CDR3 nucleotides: TGTGCCAGCAGCCAAGATTCCAGGGGGCGTCTGAATGGCTACACCTTC.

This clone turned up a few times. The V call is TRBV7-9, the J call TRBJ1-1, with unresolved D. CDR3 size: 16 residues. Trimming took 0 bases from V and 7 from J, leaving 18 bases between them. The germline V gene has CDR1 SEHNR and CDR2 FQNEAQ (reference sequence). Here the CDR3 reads CASSLARADEHDEAFF. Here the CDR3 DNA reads TGTGCCAGCAGCTTAGCGCGGGCGGACGAACACGATGAAGCTTTCTTT.

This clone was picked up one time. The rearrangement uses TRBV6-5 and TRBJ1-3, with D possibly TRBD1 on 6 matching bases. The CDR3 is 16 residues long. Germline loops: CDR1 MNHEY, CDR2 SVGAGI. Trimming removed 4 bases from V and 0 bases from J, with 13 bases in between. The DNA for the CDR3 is TGTGCCAGCAGTTCACCGGCAGGGGACTCTGGAAACACCATATATTTT. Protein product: CASSSPAGDSGNTIYF.

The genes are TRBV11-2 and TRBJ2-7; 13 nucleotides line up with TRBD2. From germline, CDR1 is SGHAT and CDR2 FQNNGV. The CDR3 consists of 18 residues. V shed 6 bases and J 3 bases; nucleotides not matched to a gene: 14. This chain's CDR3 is CASSSSRLAGGHVYEQYF. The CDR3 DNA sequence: TGTGCCAGCAGTTCTAGTAGACTAGCGGGAGGCCACGTCTACGAGCAGTACTTC.

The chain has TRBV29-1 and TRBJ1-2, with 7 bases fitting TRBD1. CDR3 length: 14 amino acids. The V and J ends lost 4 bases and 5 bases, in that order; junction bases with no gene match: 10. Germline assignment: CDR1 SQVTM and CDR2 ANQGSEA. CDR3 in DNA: TGCAGCGTTGGTGGGGACAGCGCTCCTTATGGCTACACCTTC. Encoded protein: CSVGGDSAPYGYTF.

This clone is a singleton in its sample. The CDR3, as DNA: TGTGCCTGGAGTGTCCAGGGGGCAGCAGATACGCAGTATTTT. This gives the protein CAWSVQGAADTQYF. J is TRBJ2-3 and V is TRBV30; 8 bases line up with TRBD1. CDR1 is GTSNPN and CDR2 is SVGIG in the germline V gene (reference sequence). V lost 0 bases and J lost 4; bases outside the gene matches: 3. The CDR3 runs to 14 residues.

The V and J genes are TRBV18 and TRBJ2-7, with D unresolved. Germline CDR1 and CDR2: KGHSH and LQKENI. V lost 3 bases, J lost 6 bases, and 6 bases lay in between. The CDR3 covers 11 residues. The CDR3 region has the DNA TGTGCCAGCTCACCTGAGGTCGAGCAGTACTTC. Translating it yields CASSPEVEQYF.

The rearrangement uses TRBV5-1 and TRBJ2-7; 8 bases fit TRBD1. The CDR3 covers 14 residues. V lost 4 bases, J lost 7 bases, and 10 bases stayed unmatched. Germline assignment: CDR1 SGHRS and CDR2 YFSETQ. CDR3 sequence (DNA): TGCGCCAGCAGCACAGACAGGGGCGACGGGGAGCAGTACTTC. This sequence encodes CASSTDRGDGEQYF.

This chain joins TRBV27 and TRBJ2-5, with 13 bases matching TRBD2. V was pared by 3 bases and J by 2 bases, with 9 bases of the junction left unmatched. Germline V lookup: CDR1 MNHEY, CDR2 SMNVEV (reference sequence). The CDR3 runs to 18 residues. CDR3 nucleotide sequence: TGTGCCAGCAGTTTTCGAGCCCGGGGACTAGCGGGACAAGAGACCCAGTACTTC. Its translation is CASSFRARGLAGQETQYF.

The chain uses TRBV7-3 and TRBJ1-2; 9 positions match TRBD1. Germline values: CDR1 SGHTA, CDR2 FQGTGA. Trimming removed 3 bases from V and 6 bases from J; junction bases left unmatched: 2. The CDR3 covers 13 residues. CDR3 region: CASSFTGGDGYTF. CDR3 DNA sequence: TGTGCCAGCAGCTTCACAGGGGGCGATGGCTACACCTTC.

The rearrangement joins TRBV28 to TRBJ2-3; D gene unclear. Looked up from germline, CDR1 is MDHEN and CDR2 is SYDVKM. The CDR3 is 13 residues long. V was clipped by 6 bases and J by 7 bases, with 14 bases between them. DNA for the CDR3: TGTGCCAGCAGCACCCCGCTATCATATACGCAGTATTTT. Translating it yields CASSTPLSYTQYF.